These 21 T cell receptor beta chains came from one sample sequenced in a study of vaccination effects on CD4 cells after COVID-19. Their antigens are not known. TCRdb's table, derived via immunoSEQ multiplex PCR, lists solely in-frame clones and lacks some. Of about 45,000 clones detected, more than 65% appear once; the ten largest clones hold roughly 9.7%. The authors isolated CD4+ T cells after roughly 10 days of culture. Subjects were given two BNT162b2 or mRNA-1273 vaccine doses. Material: CD4+ T cells from PBMCs cultured without peptide, obtained after COVID-19 vaccination. These TCRs come from a human donor who received a COVID-19 vaccine.

The chain carries TRBV30 and TRBJ2-3; D not resolved. Looked up from germline, CDR1 is GTSNPN and CDR2 is SVGIG (reference sequence). The V end lost 0 bases, the J end lost 1 base, and 5 bases lay between the germline ends. This CDR3 region has 13 residues. As DNA, the CDR3 is TGTGCCTGGAGTGTTGGGGGCACAGATACGCAGTATTTT. Protein product: CAWSVGGTDTQYF. Full variable domain (rest looked up from reference TRBV30 and TRBJ2-3): SQTIHQWPATLVQPVGSPLSLECTVEGTSNPNLYWYRQAAGRGLQLLFYSVGIGQISSEVPQNLSASRPQDRQFILSSKKLLLSDSGFYLCAWSVGGTDTQYFGPGTRLTVL.

The chain carries TRBV30 and TRBJ2-3; D ambiguous. This CDR3 has 15 amino acids. Germline CDR1 reads GTSNPN; CDR2 reads SVGIG (reference sequence). The germline V and J ends were trimmed by 4 bases and 2 bases, with 16 bases remaining between them. For the CDR3, the DNA is TGTGCCTGGAAAGTAGGTCTTAGCTACACAGATACGCAGTATTTT. Amino acids: CAWKVGLSYTDTQYF.

The V gene is TRBV7-8, the J gene TRBJ2-7; D gene uncertain. Germline CDR1 reads SGHVS; CDR2 reads FQNEAQ. The ends were cut back, 2 bases at V and 5 bases at J, with 10 bases in the middle. The CDR3 has 13 residues. As DNA, the CDR3 is TGTGCCAGCAGCTTAAGTAGGACGAACGAGCAGTACTTC. Amino acids: CASSLSRTNEQYF.

This clone was observed once. CDR3 amino acids: CASRIEGGAGYGYTF. CDR3 DNA: TGTGCCAGCAGAATCGAGGGGGGGGCGGGCTATGGCTACACCTTC. The chain employs TRBV6-5 and TRBJ1-2, with a weak D call TRBD1 (6 bases). CDR3 length equals 15 residues. Germline V gene data show CDR1 as MNHEY and CDR2 as SVGAGI. Between the trimmed V and J ends, which lost 6 bases and 4 bases, there was a span of 18 bases.

The chain combines TRBV5-4 with TRBJ2-5, with D possibly being TRBD2 (6 bases). CDR1 SGHNT and CDR2 YYREEE come from the germline V gene (reference sequence). The CDR3 has 16 amino acids. V lost 5 bases, J lost 4 bases, and 21 bases lay in between. The CDR3 nucleotides are TGTGCCAGCAGACCGGCGGGACCCCACCCTACAGAGACCCAGTACTTC. The encoded protein is CASRPAGPHPTETQYF.

The J gene is TRBJ2-1, the V gene TRBV10-1; 8 bases match TRBD2. CDR3 size: 14 residues. From germline, CDR1 is WNHNN and CDR2 SYGVQD (reference sequence). Germline trimming cut 7 bases from V and 2 bases from J; bases unmatched to any gene: 4. CDR3 region: CASNRGGTYNEQFF. CDR3 nucleotides: TGCGCCAGCAATCGGGGGGGAACCTACAATGAGCAGTTCTTC.

This clone was observed a few times. J is TRBJ2-7 and V is TRBV5-4; TRBD1 matches at 10 bases. J gave up 5 bases and V 3 bases, and 5 bases lay outside the gene matches. Per the germline V gene, CDR1 is SGHNT and CDR2 is YYREEE (reference sequence). The CDR3 is 14 residues long. The CDR3 DNA is TGTGCCAGCAGCTCTCGGGACAGGGGACACGAGCAGTACTTC. It specifies CASSSRDRGHEQYF.

This clone was observed a few times. The chain joins TRBV27 to TRBJ1-6; D may be TRBD1 (6 bases). This CDR3 has 14 amino acids. With 5 bases removed from V and 7 bases from J, the gap between germline ends came to 12 bases. CDR1 is MNHEY, CDR2 SMNVEV, per germline (reference sequence). The CDR3 DNA is TGTGCCAGCAGTGTATGGGGGGCGAATTCACCCCTCCACTTT. As protein: CASSVWGANSPLHF.

In its sample, this clone was seen a few times. The rearrangement links TRBV7-2 to TRBJ2-1, with D possibly being TRBD1 or TRBD2 (5 bases each). The germline V and J ends were trimmed by 5 bases and 4 bases, with 15 bases remaining between them. Germline-derived CDR1 and CDR2 are SGHTA and FQGNSA. The CDR3 length is 15 residues. Here the CDR3 DNA reads TGTGCCAGCAGCGCACGGTGGGGCGGGTACAATGAGCAGTTCTTC. Translating gives CASSARWGGYNEQFF.

This chain uses TRBV5-1 with TRBJ1-1; D not certain. The V end lost 0 bases, the J end lost 4 bases, and 7 bases lay between the germline ends. The CDR3 length is 13 residues. From germline, CDR1 is SGHRS and CDR2 YFSETQ. The CDR3 DNA reads as TGCGCCAGCAGCTTGGCCGTCCGCACTGAAGCTTTCTTT. The encoded protein is CASSLAVRTEAFF. Looking up the rest from reference TRBV5-1 and TRBJ1-1 gives the full variable domain: KAGVTQTPRYLIKTRGQQVTLSCSPISGHRSVSWYQQTPGQGLQFLFEYFSETQRNKGNFPGRFSGRQFSNSRSEMNVSTLELGDSALYLCASSLAVRTEAFFGQGTRLTVV.

The chain recombines TRBV11-3 with TRBJ1-6, with D unclear. Trimming left V 1 base short and J 7 bases short, with 8 bases between. Per germline, CDR1 SGHNT and CDR2 YENEEA. The CDR3 runs to 14 residues. The CDR3 loop is CASSLVGENSPLHF. CDR3 bases: TGTGCCAGCAGCTTAGTAGGAGAAAATTCACCCCTCCACTTT. The full variable domain, with the rest looked up from reference TRBV11-3 and TRBJ1-6, is EAGVVQSPRYKIIEKKQPVAFWCNPISGHNTLYWYLQNLGQGPELLIRYENEEAVDDSQLPKDRFSAERLKGVDSTLKIQPAELGDSAVYLCASSLVGENSPLHFGNGTRLTVT.

The chain couples TRBV30 to TRBJ1-1, with D unresolved. V dropped 2 bases and J dropped 1 base, with 14 bases sitting between them. CDR1 GTSNPN and CDR2 SVGIG come from the germline V gene (reference sequence). The length of the CDR3 is 15 residues. For the CDR3, the DNA is TGTGCCTGGAGTATCCCCGGGCCGAAGAACACTGAAGCTTTCTTT. Amino acid sequence: CAWSIPGPKNTEAFF.

This clone was seen only once. The rearrangement joins TRBV12-3 or TRBV12-4 to TRBJ1-2; unclear D gene. The CDR3 is 12 residues long. The germline V and J ends were trimmed by 5 bases and 4 bases, with 8 bases remaining between them. CDR3 nucleotides: TGTGCCAGCAGTGGGTCTTTCTATGGCTACACCTTC. Translated, it gives CASSGSFYGYTF.

J is TRBJ1-3 and V is TRBV3-1 (or the pseudogene TRBV3-2); a possible D gene is TRBD1 (5 bases). Trimming removed 0 bases from V and 4 bases from J, with 13 bases in between. The CDR3 totals 16 residues. Germline V lookup: CDR1 LGHDT, CDR2 YNNKEL (reference sequence). The CDR3 DNA reads TGTGCCAGCAGCCAAGATATTGTGGGGACGGGAAACACCATATATTTT. Amino acids: CASSQDIVGTGNTIYF.

J is TRBJ2-1 and V is TRBV6-5, with D possibly being TRBD2 (5 bases). V was cut by 8 bases and J by 7 bases, with 18 bases left in between. The germline V gene has CDR1 MNHEY and CDR2 SVGAGI. The CDR3 is made up of 14 amino acids. The DNA for the CDR3 is TGTGCCAGCCCCGGGCACGGAAAGCGGAATGAGCAGTTCTTC. As protein: CASPGHGKRNEQFF.

This clone has a handful of counts. This chain uses TRBV25-1 with TRBJ2-7; 10 positions match TRBD2. The CDR3 is 13 residues long. V shed 6 bases and J 6 bases; nucleotides not matched to a gene: 5. Germline-derived CDR1 and CDR2 are MGHDK and SYGVNS. This CDR3 reads CASRTSGAIEQYF. The DNA for the CDR3 is TGTGCCAGCAGAACTAGCGGGGCCATCGAGCAGTACTTC.

Only a few counts were recorded for this clone. The chain links TRBV5-1 to TRBJ1-6; D uncertain. V was shortened by 4 bases and J by 9 bases, with 14 bases between the two germline ends. The CDR3 is made up of 14 amino acids. CDR1 and CDR2 (germline): SGHRS, YFSETQ. CDR3 sequence: CASSVSGLGSPLHF. The DNA for the CDR3 is TGCGCCAGCAGCGTCTCCGGGTTGGGTTCACCCCTCCACTTT.

This chain links TRBV25-1 with TRBJ2-2, with D unresolved. The CDR3 is made up of 16 amino acids. Looked up from germline, CDR1 is MGHDK and CDR2 is SYGVNS. Trimming left V 1 base short and J 2 bases short, with 11 bases between. The CDR3 is CASSELGQLNTGELFF. CDR3 in DNA: TGTGCCAGCAGTGAATTAGGCCAGTTAAACACCGGGGAGCTGTTTTTT.

This chain joins TRBV4-1 and TRBJ2-5; the match to TRBD1 covers 7 bases. The germline V gene has CDR1 MGHRA and CDR2 YSYEKL. The CDR3 totals 15 residues. V lost 3 bases, J lost 5 bases, and 9 bases stayed unmatched. The CDR3 is CASSQMGQLFETQYF. The CDR3 DNA follows: TGCGCCAGCAGCCAGATGGGACAGCTCTTCGAGACCCAGTACTTC.

This chain uses TRBV19 with TRBJ1-2; 7 positions match TRBD1. This CDR3 has 16 amino acids. V gave up 5 bases and J gave up 0 bases; unmatched junction bases: 9. CDR1 is LNHDA and CDR2 is SQIVND in the germline V gene (reference sequence). CDR3 DNA: TGTGCCAGTAGTTGGGACAGACCCTCGGCTAACTATGGCTACACCTTC. Its protein is CASSWDRPSANYGYTF. Full variable domain (rest looked up from reference TRBV19 and TRBJ1-2): DGGITQSPKYLFRKEGQNVTLSCEQNLNHDAMYWYRQDPGQGLRLIYYSQIVNDFQKGDIAEGYSVSREKKESFPLTVTSAQKNPTAFYLCASSWDRPSANYGYTFGSGTRLTVV.

The rearrangement links TRBV7-8 to TRBJ1-4, with D perhaps TRBD1 (6 bases). Trimming removed 5 bases at V and 5 bases at J, with 12 bases between. This CDR3 region has 14 residues. Germline loops: CDR1 SGHVS, CDR2 FQNEAQ. Here the CDR3 reads CASSKSGTNEKLFF. CDR3 DNA sequence: TGTGCCAGCAGCAAATCCGGGACAAATGAAAAACTGTTTTTT. The full variable domain, in which reference TRBV7-8 and TRBJ1-4 provide the parts outside the CDR3, is GAGVSQSPRYKVAKRGQDVALRCDPISGHVSLFWYQQALGQGPEFLTYFQNEAQLDKSGLPSDRFFAERPEGSVSTLKIQRTQQEDSAVYLCASSKSGTNEKLFFGSGTQLSVL.